One and the same sample provided the 25 T cell receptor beta chains below, sequenced in a study of a mutant IDH1 vaccine in newly diagnosed glioma. Antigen specificity for these receptors is unknown. Indicated time point: week 35, safety follow-up. The content of each vaccine dose was 300 ug of mutant IDH1 20-mer peptide, and topical imiquimod accompanied it. Clones were sequenced by immunoSEQ multiplex PCR, and TCRdb holds only the in-frame ones, with some missing. Of 60,000 to 65,000 clones in the sample, 84% were seen once. The source material was PBMCs, sampled from a glioma patient whose treatment included an IDH1 peptide vaccine. The origin of the receptors is a man aged 25-40 years with glioma.

This clone was seen only once. The chain couples TRBV27 to TRBJ1-6; D unresolved. Germline CDR1 MNHEY, CDR2 SMNVEV (reference sequence). The ends were cut back, 2 bases at V and 2 bases at J, with 4 bases in the middle. The CDR3 loop spans 14 amino acids. CDR3 in amino acids: CASSLQTYNSPLHF. CDR3 sequence (DNA): TGTGCCAGCAGTTTACAGACCTATAATTCACCCCTCCACTTT.

The rearrangement links TRBV19 to TRBJ2-3, with 9 bases aligning to TRBD2. The CDR3 contains 14 residues. Germline CDR1 is LNHDA and CDR2 is SQIVND (reference sequence). V dropped 9 bases and J dropped 8; count of bases not matched to a gene: 12. The CDR3 is CASGEPSGVRTQYF. DNA for the CDR3: TGTGCCAGCGGGGAACCTAGCGGGGTTCGTACGCAGTATTTT. Variable domain in full (rest from reference TRBV19 and TRBJ2-3): DGGITQSPKYLFRKEGQNVTLSCEQNLNHDAMYWYRQDPGQGLRLIYYSQIVNDFQKGDIAEGYSVSREKKESFPLTVTSAQKNPTAFYLCASGEPSGVRTQYFGPGTRLTVL.

The J gene is TRBJ1-2, the V gene TRBV6-5; no firm D call. The germline CDR1 and CDR2 sequences are MNHEY and SVGAGI. Trimming shortened V by 2 bases and J by 4 bases, and 8 bases separated the two germline ends. The CDR3 loop spans 13 amino acids. Written as DNA, the CDR3 is TGTGCCAGCAGTTACGGGTTTAGCTATGGCTACACCTTC. Translation gives CASSYGFSYGYTF.

The V gene is TRBV28, the J gene TRBJ2-7, with 8 bases lining up with TRBD1. V dropped 6 bases and J dropped 1; count of bases not matched to a gene: 5. Germline V CDR1 and CDR2: MDHEN, SYDVKM. The CDR3 length is 14 residues. The CDR3 loop is CASRPGGWSYEQYF. CDR3 bases: TGTGCCAGCAGACCAGGGGGCTGGTCCTACGAGCAGTACTTC.

V and J are TRBV9 and TRBJ1-6, with TRBD1 matching over 7 bases. With V trimmed by 3 bases and J by 7 bases, 7 bases remained unmatched. From germline, CDR1 is SGDLS and CDR2 YYNGEE. The CDR3 is made up of 15 amino acids. This CDR3 reads CASSEGGQINSPLHF. The CDR3 DNA follows: TGTGCCAGCAGCGAGGGGGGACAGATAAATTCACCCCTCCACTTT.

The rearrangement joins TRBV5-5 to TRBJ2-7, with TRBD1 matching 11 bases. Germline values: CDR1 SGHKS, CDR2 YYEKEE (reference sequence). V was clipped by 4 bases and J by 3 bases; unmatched bases: 3. CDR3 length equals 14 residues. This chain's CDR3 is CASSPGTGGYEQYF. The CDR3 coding sequence is TGTGCCAGCAGCCCCGGGACAGGGGGCTACGAGCAGTACTTC. The full variable domain, completed using reference TRBV5-5 and TRBJ2-7, is DAGVTQSPTHLIKTRGQQVTLRCSPISGHKSVSWYQQVLGQGPQFIFQYYEKEERGRGNFPDRFSARQFPNYSSELNVNALLLGDSALYLCASSPGTGGYEQYFGPGTRLTVT.

The chain is built from TRBV2 and TRBJ1-2, with D possibly being TRBD1 (6 bases). CDR3 length: 14 residues. Trimming removed 6 bases from V and 6 bases from J, with 17 bases in between. Looked up from germline, CDR1 is SNHLY and CDR2 is FYNNEI. CDR3 region: CASRGEDRRHGYTF. DNA of the CDR3: TGTGCCAGCAGGGGGGAGGACAGACGGCATGGCTACACCTTC.

The chain has TRBV6-5 and TRBJ2-7; D possibly corresponds to TRBD1 (6 bases). The CDR3 extends over 16 amino acids. The germline V gene encodes CDR1 MNHEY and CDR2 SVGAGI. The V end was cut by 0 bases, the J end by 2 bases, with 14 bases between. The CDR3 DNA follows: TGTGCCAGCAGTTACTCGATGCTACAGGGTGCCTACGAGCAGTACTTC. Amino acids: CASSYSMLQGAYEQYF.

The chain couples TRBV29-1 to TRBJ2-1; TRBD1 is a possible D gene (5 bases). CDR1 SQVTM and CDR2 ANQGSEA come from the germline V gene. V gave up 3 bases and J gave up 4 bases, with 13 bases separating them. The length of the CDR3 is 14 residues. The CDR3 loop is CSVDTGPLYNEQFF. CDR3 bases: TGCAGCGTTGACACAGGACCCCTATACAATGAGCAGTTCTTC.

The chain has TRBV5-4 and TRBJ1-1; TRBD1 matches 8 bases. The CDR3 has 15 residues. J gave up 1 base and V 4 bases, and 6 bases lay outside the gene matches. The germline V gene has CDR1 SGHNT and CDR2 YYREEE (reference sequence). The chain's CDR3 is CASSTLDRGNTEAFF. DNA for the CDR3: TGTGCCAGCAGCACCCTCGACAGGGGGAACACTGAAGCTTTCTTT.

CDR3 DNA sequence: TGTGCCAGCAGTTCCCAGATAACTGGAAACACCATATATTTT. Translated, it gives CASSSQITGNTIYF. The rearrangement joins TRBV6-5 to TRBJ1-3; no clear D gene. Germline V lookup: CDR1 MNHEY, CDR2 SVGAGI. V lost 4 bases and J lost 2, with 9 bases in between. There are 14 residues in the CDR3.

The CDR3 DNA follows: TGTGCCAGCAGCTCCCCCACGACCTACAATGAGCAGTTCTTC. Protein sequence: CASSSPTTYNEQFF. This chain connects TRBV5-4 to TRBJ2-1; D is undetermined. The CDR3 is 14 residues long. V lost 3 bases to trimming and J lost 2 bases, with 9 bases between them. CDR1 is SGHNT and CDR2 is YYREEE in the germline V gene (reference sequence).

This sequence joins TRBV5-1 and TRBJ2-1; 10 nucleotides agree with TRBD2. The CDR3 is 17 amino acids. The ends lost 5 bases at V and 1 base at J; junction bases unmatched: 9. Germline-derived CDR1 and CDR2 are SGHRS and YFSETQ. The CDR3 DNA follows: TGCGCCAGCAGTGTCTCTAGCGGGGGCCGGTCCTACAATGAGCAGTTCTTC. Translated, it gives CASSVSSGGRSYNEQFF.

This sequence joins TRBV11-2 and TRBJ1-2; 7 bases match TRBD1. V lost 0 bases, J lost 1 base, and 5 bases stayed unmatched. Germline values: CDR1 SGHAT, CDR2 FQNNGV. CDR3 length equals 16 residues. CDR3 in amino acids: CASSLEVYRGNYGYTF. Here the CDR3 DNA reads TGTGCCAGCAGCTTAGAGGTTTACAGGGGTAACTATGGCTACACCTTC.

This chain connects TRBV6-4 to TRBJ2-1; TRBD1 agrees at 7 bases. Germline V lookup: CDR1 MRHNA, CDR2 SNTAGT. There are 16 residues in the CDR3. Germline trimming cut 0 bases from V and 6 bases from J; bases unmatched to any gene: 8. CDR3 amino acids: CASSDSSTGESNEQFF. The CDR3 DNA sequence: TGTGCCAGCAGTGACTCGAGCACAGGGGAGTCCAATGAGCAGTTCTTC.

The chain couples TRBV18 to TRBJ2-7; a possible D gene is TRBD1 (5 bases). CDR3 length: 12 residues. Trimming shortened V by 3 bases and J by 6 bases, and 9 bases separated the two germline ends. Germline V gene sequence: CDR1 KGHSH, CDR2 LQKENI. This chain's CDR3 is CASSPGRGEQYF. The DNA for the CDR3 is TGTGCCAGCTCACCGGGTAGGGGCGAGCAGTACTTC.

V and J are TRBV2 and TRBJ2-2, with D maybe TRBD2 (7 bases). Per the germline V gene, CDR1 is SNHLY and CDR2 is FYNNEI. The germline V and J ends were trimmed by 8 bases and 4 bases, with 20 bases remaining between them. This CDR3 has 16 residues. This CDR3 is CASGLGRGPRTGELFF. The CDR3 coding sequence is TGTGCCAGCGGCCTCGGGCGGGGGCCCCGCACCGGGGAGCTGTTTTTT.

The CDR3 spells CASKKGTVNEKLFF. Written as DNA, the CDR3 is TGTGCCAGCAAAAAAGGGACAGTTAATGAAAAACTGTTTTTT. The chain carries TRBV28 and TRBJ1-4; 7 bases align to TRBD1. The CDR3 contains 14 residues. Germline V lookup: CDR1 MDHEN, CDR2 SYDVKM. J gave up 4 bases and V 7 bases, and 6 bases lay outside the gene matches. Combining the CDR3 with reference TRBV28 and TRBJ1-4 gives the whole variable domain DVKVTQSSRYLVKRTGEKVFLECVQDMDHENMFWYRQDPGLGLRLIYFSYDVKMKEKGDIPEGYSVSREKKERFSLILESASTNQTSMYLCASKKGTVNEKLFFGSGTQLSVL.

The rearrangement uses TRBV12-1 and TRBJ2-3; the table's D call, TRBD2, has no DNA check behind it. TRBV12-1 is a recognized pseudogene. This CDR3 contains 17 residues. The CDR3 loop reads CASSSGKTGESTDTQYF. The CDR3 nucleotides read TGTGCCAGCAGCTCGGGAAAAACGGGGGAGAGCACAGATACGCAGTATTTT.

The chain carries TRBV5-8 and TRBJ2-5; 8 bases fit TRBD1. Trimming took 0 bases from V and 2 from J; bases not matched to a gene: 0. The CDR3 has 14 residues. The germline gives CDR1 SGHTS, CDR2 YDEGEE. The CDR3 is CASSLGQGQETQYF. The CDR3 nucleotides are TGTGCCAGCAGCTTGGGACAGGGGCAAGAGACCCAGTACTTC.

The chain combines TRBV7-6 with TRBJ2-7; unclear D gene. Germline V lookup: CDR1 SGHVS, CDR2 FNYEAQ. The CDR3 is 11 amino acids. Trimming shortened V by 0 bases and J by 7 bases, and 4 bases separated the two germline ends. The CDR3 DNA sequence: TGTGCCAGCAGCTTAGCGGGGGAGCAGTACTTC. The encoded protein is CASSLAGEQYF.

The chain combines TRBV7-9 with TRBJ1-1; 7 nucleotides agree with TRBD1. J lost 0 bases, V lost 7 bases, and 5 bases had no gene match. The CDR3 contains 14 residues. Germline CDR1 SEHNR, CDR2 FQNEAQ (reference sequence). The CDR3, as DNA: TGTGCCAGCAACCCGGGACAGATGAACACTGAAGCTTTCTTT. Translation: CASNPGQMNTEAFF.

The chain recombines TRBV27 with TRBJ1-2; perhaps TRBD1 as D (5 bases). Germline CDR1 reads MNHEY; CDR2 reads SMNVEV (reference sequence). Trimming took 6 bases from V and 1 from J, leaving 12 bases between them. The CDR3 contains 14 residues. The DNA of the CDR3 is TGTGCCAGCAGGCCGGGGACGGGTAACTATGGCTACACCTTC. Amino acid sequence: CASRPGTGNYGYTF.

The chain is built from TRBV7-9 and TRBJ1-1; D ambiguous. Germline V lookup: CDR1 SEHNR, CDR2 FQNEAQ (reference sequence). The CDR3 loop spans 11 amino acids. The ends were cut back, 8 bases at V and 6 bases at J, with 10 bases in the middle. Here the CDR3 reads CASGVRAEAFF. CDR3 in DNA: TGTGCCAGCGGGGTGAGGGCTGAAGCTTTCTTT.

The CDR3 coding sequence is TGTGCCAGCAGGTCCCGGGACAGAAGAAACACCATATATTTT. Its translation is CASRSRDRRNTIYF. The rearrangement links TRBV6-1 to TRBJ1-3, with 7 bases identical to TRBD1. The germline CDR1 and CDR2 sequences are MNHNS and SASEGT. V lost 6 bases, J lost 5 bases, and 7 bases stayed unmatched. The CDR3 has 14 residues.